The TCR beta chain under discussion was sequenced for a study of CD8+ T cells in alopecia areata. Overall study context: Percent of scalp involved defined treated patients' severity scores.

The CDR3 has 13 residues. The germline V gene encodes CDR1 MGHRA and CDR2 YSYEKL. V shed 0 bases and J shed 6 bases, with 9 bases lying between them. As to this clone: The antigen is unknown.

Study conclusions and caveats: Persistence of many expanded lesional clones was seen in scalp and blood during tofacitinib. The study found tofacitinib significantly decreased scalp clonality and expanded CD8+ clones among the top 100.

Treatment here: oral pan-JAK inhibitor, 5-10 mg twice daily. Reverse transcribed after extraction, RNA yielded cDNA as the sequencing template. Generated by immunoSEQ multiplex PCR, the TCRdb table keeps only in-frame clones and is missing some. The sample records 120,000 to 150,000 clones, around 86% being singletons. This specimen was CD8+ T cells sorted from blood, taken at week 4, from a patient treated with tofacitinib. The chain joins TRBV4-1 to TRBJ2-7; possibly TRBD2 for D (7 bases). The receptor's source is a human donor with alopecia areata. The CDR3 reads CASSQEGGAEQYF. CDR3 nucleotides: TGCGCCAGCAGCCAAGAGGGGGGGGCCGAGCAGTACTTC.